A selection of T cell receptor beta chains follows, all from one sample in a study of blood T cell repertoires in COVID-19. Profiling relied on immunoSEQ multiplex PCR, and the TCRdb table lists in-frame clones only, not all of them. The sample has fewer than 450,000 clones, around 89% seen once. Sequencing was carried out using PBMCs or T cells enriched from blood (not recorded which). The receptors come from a woman younger than 30 who had recovered from COVID-19. Both conserved end residues are part of each CDR3. A D gene is named only where the DNA matches it firmly. The listing skips clone size in some rows; elsewhere it reads once, few, many or a size class.

abundance	v_gene	d_gene	j_gene	CDR3aa	CDR3nt
-	TRBV27	-	TRBJ1-6	CASSLVPRGAGSPLHF	TGTGCCAGCAGTTTGGTCCCCCGTGGGGCAGGCTCACCCCTCCACTTT
-	TRBV12-5	TRBD2	TRBJ2-5	CASGLVRGGGETQYF	TGTGCTAGTGGTTTGGTACGAGGCGGGGGGGAGACCCAGTACTTC
once	TRBV9	-	TRBJ1-1	CASSRGGPEAFF	TGTGCCAGCAGTCGGGGGGGCCCTGAAGCTTTCTTT
once	TRBV7-9	-	TRBJ2-1	CASSPDSYNEQFF	TGTGCCAGCAGCCCGGACAGTTACAATGAGCAGTTCTTC
-	TRBV4-1	TRBD2	TRBJ2-5	CASSPQPSGEWETQYF	TGCGCCAGCAGCCCCCAGCCTAGCGGGGAATGGGAGACCCAGTACTTC
-	TRBV5-1	TRBD2	TRBJ2-1	CASSLAGLAGGLSYNEQFF	TGCGCCAGCAGCTTGGCGGGACTAGCGGGGGGTCTCAGCTACAATGAGCAGTTCTTC
-	TRBV20-1	TRBD2	TRBJ2-3	CSASHGTSGGYADTQYF	TGCAGTGCTAGTCACGGGACTAGCGGGGGGTACGCAGATACGCAGTATTTT
-	TRBV6-6	TRBD2	TRBJ2-3	CASSRTSGGLTDTQYF	TGTGCCAGCAGTAGGACTAGCGGGGGTCTCACAGATACGCAGTATTTT
-	TRBV29-1	TRBD1	TRBJ1-1	CSVELGQVGTEAFF	TGCAGCGTCGAATTGGGACAGGTGGGCACTGAAGCTTTCTTT
-	TRBV28	TRBD1	TRBJ2-7	CASSSTKRLTGGGGYEQYF	TGTGCCAGCAGTTCCACCAAACGACTGACAGGGGGAGGGGGTTACGAGCAGTACTTC
-	TRBV7-9	-	TRBJ2-3	CASSFPGQSTDTQYF	TGTGCCAGCAGCTTCCCGGGACAAAGCACAGATACGCAGTATTTT
-	TRBV5-1	-	TRBJ2-7	CASSFDRSSYEQYF	TGCGCCAGCAGTTTCGACAGGTCCTCCTACGAGCAGTACTTC
-	TRBV5-3	-	TRBJ1-5	CARSSNPTGINSNQPQHF	TGTGCCAGAAGCTCCAACCCGACGGGGATTAATAGCAATCAGCCCCAGCATTTT
-	TRBV12-2	-	TRBJ1-3	CASRLRQGFSGNTIYF	TGTGCAAGTCGCTTGAGACAGGGATTCTCTGGAAACACCATATATTTT
-	TRBV18	TRBD1	TRBJ2-4	CASSDRGVGTENIQYF	TGTGCCAGCTCGGACAGGGGGGTAGGGACCGAAAACATTCAGTACTTC
-	TRBV11-2	-	TRBJ2-7	CASAEPPVTYEQYF	TGTGCCAGCGCTGAGCCCCCCGTAACCTACGAGCAGTACTTC
-	TRBV30	TRBD1	TRBJ1-5	CAWSRGHNQPQHF	TGTGCCTGGAGTAGGGGGCACAATCAGCCCCAGCATTTT
-	TRBV7-6	TRBD2	TRBJ2-3	CASSASGGASDTQYF	TGTGCCAGCAGCGCTAGCGGGGGGGCTTCAGATACGCAGTATTTT
few	TRBV2	-	TRBJ2-7	CASRLSEPGYEQYF	TGTGCCAGCAGGCTGAGCGAGCCGGGGTACGAGCAGTACTTC
-	TRBV4-1	-	TRBJ1-4	CASSQPNLGSEKLFF	TGCGCCAGCAGCCAACCAAACCTCGGGAGTGAAAAACTGTTTTTT
-	TRBV5-1	TRBD2	TRBJ2-1	CASSPRTSGGPNEQFF	TGCGCCAGCAGCCCCAGGACTAGCGGGGGGCCGAATGAGCAGTTCTTC
-	TRBV5-6	TRBD1	TRBJ1-6	CASSLLRGSYNSPLHF	TGTGCCAGCAGCTTGCTCAGGGGGTCCTATAATTCACCCCTCCACTTT
-	TRBV5-1	TRBD1	TRBJ1-1	CASSSRGRYTEAFF	TGCGCCAGCAGCTCCAGGGGGCGATACACTGAAGCTTTCTTT
once	TRBV10-3	TRBD1	TRBJ1-1	CAISERGQPEAFF	TGTGCCATCAGTGAGAGGGGACAGCCTGAAGCTTTCTTT
-	TRBV27	TRBD2	TRBJ2-3	CASRLGTSGPTDTQYF	TGTGCCAGCAGACTGGGGACTAGTGGTCCCACAGATACGCAGTATTTT
-	TRBV5-1	TRBD2	TRBJ2-3	CASSLPSGGDTDTQYF	TGCGCCAGCAGCTTGCCCAGCGGGGGGGACACAGATACGCAGTATTTT